This entry lists 30 T cell receptor beta chains sequenced from one sample in a study of CD4 T cells in relation to SARS-CoV-2 and coronaviruses. Unexposed donor CD4+ T cells date from about 2011-2019, before the COVID-19 pandemic. After ten to eleven days of culture, CD4+ T cells were isolated. Libraries were prepared by immunoSEQ multiplex PCR; TCRdb keeps only in-frame clonotypes and omits some of them. The sample has roughly 30,000 clones, 74% seen once. Their antigens remain unidentified. Sequenced sample: CD4+ T cells from PBMCs, cultured in vitro. These TCRs come from a human donor in good health.

Only a few counts were recorded for this clone. The CDR3 is CSASTDSSYNEQFF. The CDR3 DNA reads as TGCAGTGCTAGTACTGATAGCTCCTACAATGAGCAGTTCTTC. This chain joins TRBV20-1 and TRBJ2-1; D is ambiguous. CDR1 is DFQATT, CDR2 SNEGSKA, per germline (reference sequence). Trimming removed 3 bases at V and 0 bases at J, with 9 bases between. This CDR3 has 14 residues.

The chain employs TRBV6-1 and TRBJ1-1; the match to TRBD1 covers 9 bases. Trimming took 0 bases from V and 12 from J; bases not matched to a gene: 5. The CDR3 is 13 residues long. Germline lookup yields CDR1 MNHNS and CDR2 SASEGT. The CDR3 DNA is TGTGCCAGCAGTGAAGCGCTGGGACAGGGTTCTTTCTTT. This gives the protein CASSEALGQGSFF.

The table lists this clone with a count of one. The CDR3 sequence: CASRPKDRVGNEQFF. The DNA for the CDR3 is TGTGCCAGCAGACCCAAGGACAGGGTCGGCAATGAGCAGTTCTTC. The chain combines TRBV7-9 with TRBJ2-1; TRBD1 matches at 8 bases. V was clipped by 6 bases and J by 6 bases; unmatched bases: 10. CDR3 length equals 15 residues. The germline V gene has CDR1 SEHNR and CDR2 FQNEAQ (reference sequence).

The rearrangement uses TRBV2 and TRBJ1-4, with D perhaps TRBD1 (5 bases). V was trimmed by 2 bases and J by 1 base, leaving 11 bases between them. Germline V gene data show CDR1 as SNHLY and CDR2 as FYNNEI. The CDR3 loop spans 16 amino acids. The DNA of the CDR3 is TGTGCCAGCAGTGAAACGGGGCATGGAACTAATGAAAAACTGTTTTTT. The encoded protein is CASSETGHGTNEKLFF.

A note on this clone: The junction departs from germline at one end; a sequencing error may be responsible. V is TRBV5-1 and J is TRBJ2-1; D is possibly TRBD1 (6 bases). This CDR3 is 14 amino acids long. CDR1 is SGHRS and CDR2 is YFSETQ in the germline V gene. CDR3 in DNA: TGCGCCAGTAGCTCGGGGACAATAGGTAATGAGCAGTTCTTC. Translation: CASSSGTIGNEQFF.

The rearrangement joins TRBV14 to TRBJ2-7, with 7 positions matching TRBD1. The CDR3 spans 16 residues. The V and J ends lost 2 bases and 0 bases, in that order; junction bases with no gene match: 7. The germline gives CDR1 SGHDN, CDR2 FVKESK. CDR3 sequence (DNA): TGTGCCAGCAGCCAAAGGGGGACAGTTCTCTCCTACGAGCAGTACTTC. Translating it yields CASSQRGTVLSYEQYF.

The J gene is TRBJ2-7, the V gene TRBV4-2, with 9 bases identical to TRBD1. Germline loops: CDR1 LGHNA, CDR2 YNFKEQ. The CDR3 has 16 residues. J gave up 2 bases and V 3 bases, and 8 bases lay outside the gene matches. The CDR3 loop is CASSHTTGQGTYEQYF. DNA of the CDR3: TGTGCCAGCAGCCATACAACGGGACAGGGTACCTACGAGCAGTACTTC.

The rearrangement uses TRBV5-1 and TRBJ2-3; 9 bases align to TRBD2. The germline CDR1 and CDR2 sequences are SGHRS and YFSETQ. There are 15 residues in the CDR3. The junction had 4 bases not matched to a gene; V was cut back by 2 bases and J by 3 bases. The CDR3 loop reads CASSFGTSRTDTQYF. As DNA, the CDR3 is TGCGCCAGCAGCTTTGGGACTAGCCGGACAGATACGCAGTATTTT.

Only a few counts were recorded for this clone. This chain links TRBV5-1 with TRBJ2-2; 9 nucleotides align to TRBD1. With V trimmed by 3 bases and J by 8 bases, 14 bases remained unmatched. The CDR3 contains 17 residues. Germline V gene lookup returns CDR1 SGHRS and CDR2 YFSETQ. CDR3 sequence: CASSSTGGGDGTGELFF. CDR3 nucleotide sequence: TGCGCCAGCAGCTCTACAGGGGGCGGCGATGGTACGGGGGAGCTGTTTTTT.

The rearrangement uses TRBV7-9 and TRBJ2-7, with 8 bases aligning to TRBD2. The CDR3 has 15 amino acids. The junction had 12 bases not matched to a gene; V was cut back by 7 bases and J by 4 bases. Per germline, CDR1 SEHNR and CDR2 FQNEAQ (reference sequence). The CDR3 sequence: CASTATGGPQYEQYF. In nucleotides, the CDR3 is TGTGCCAGCACCGCAACGGGGGGGCCTCAGTACGAGCAGTACTTC.

V usage is TRBV5-1 and J usage is TRBJ2-2, with D perhaps TRBD1 (6 bases). CDR3 length: 16 amino acids. Germline V gene lookup returns CDR1 SGHRS and CDR2 YFSETQ. V was trimmed by 1 base and J by 0 bases, leaving 10 bases between them. CDR3 nucleotides: TGCGCCAGCAGCTTGAGACAGGCAGCGAACACCGGGGAGCTGTTTTTT. Protein: CASSLRQAANTGELFF. Drawing the rest from reference TRBV5-1 and TRBJ2-2, the complete variable domain is KAGVTQTPRYLIKTRGQQVTLSCSPISGHRSVSWYQQTPGQGLQFLFEYFSETQRNKGNFPGRFSGRQFSNSRSEMNVSTLELGDSALYLCASSLRQAANTGELFFGEGSRLTVL.

This clone has only a few counts. The chain links TRBV7-2 to TRBJ1-1; D remains ambiguous. The V gene lost 5 bases and the J gene lost 5 bases, with 18 bases spanning the gap. Looked up from germline, CDR1 is SGHTA and CDR2 is FQGNSA. The CDR3 covers 15 residues. The DNA of the CDR3 is TGTGCCAGCAGCCCACGAGACTACCGTGGGACTGAAGCTTTCTTT. Its protein is CASSPRDYRGTEAFF. The entire variable domain, with the rest obtained from reference TRBV7-2 and TRBJ1-1, is as follows: GAGVSQSPSNKVTEKGKDVELRCDPISGHTALYWYRQSLGQGLEFLIYFQGNSAPDKSGLPSDRFSAERTGGSVSTLTIQRTQQEDSAVYLCASSPRDYRGTEAFFGQGTRLTVV.

The chain couples TRBV5-1 to TRBJ2-5; 10 positions match TRBD2. The CDR3 is 13 residues long. Losses at the gene ends were 4 bases for V and 4 bases for J; bases not matched to a gene: 1. CDR1 SGHRS and CDR2 YFSETQ come from the germline V gene. The CDR3 is CASSPSGRETQYF. The CDR3 DNA reads as TGCGCCAGCAGCCCTAGCGGGAGAGAGACCCAGTACTTC.

The rearrangement links TRBV9 to TRBJ1-1; D is unclear. Germline assignment: CDR1 SGDLS and CDR2 YYNGEE. V was trimmed by 4 bases and J by 0 bases, leaving 16 bases between them. There are 16 residues in the CDR3. In DNA form, the CDR3 reads TGTGCCAGCAGCACCCGGGCTGCTGCGTTGAACACTGAAGCTTTCTTT. Translated: CASSTRAAALNTEAFF.

V gene TRBV19 combines with J gene TRBJ2-7, with 7 bases aligning to TRBD1. The CDR3 has 12 amino acids. CDR1 is LNHDA, CDR2 SQIVND, per germline (reference sequence). The V and J ends lost 4 bases and 4 bases, in that order; junction bases with no gene match: 1. The CDR3 DNA reads as TGTGCCAGTAGTAAGGGGGCGTACGAGCAGTACTTC. It yields the protein CASSKGAYEQYF.

This clone was seen only once. The chain employs TRBV4-2 and TRBJ2-1; TRBD2 matches at 16 bases. The CDR3 spans 18 residues. V lost 1 base, J lost 2 bases, and 2 bases stayed unmatched. Germline values: CDR1 LGHNA, CDR2 YNFKEQ. The CDR3 reads CASSQAGTSGRAYNEQFF. CDR3 DNA: TGTGCCAGCAGCCAAGCCGGGACTAGCGGGAGGGCCTACAATGAGCAGTTCTTC.

The chain carries TRBV5-1 and TRBJ1-1; 7 positions agree with TRBD1. The CDR3 contains 14 residues. Losses at the gene ends were 4 bases for V and 3 bases for J; bases not matched to a gene: 6. The germline V gene encodes CDR1 SGHRS and CDR2 YFSETQ. CDR3 sequence (DNA): TGCGCCAGCAGCGGAACCAGGGGGGACACTGAAGCTTTCTTT. As protein: CASSGTRGDTEAFF.

This chain links TRBV5-1 with TRBJ2-1, with TRBD2 as a possible D gene (5 bases). V dropped 7 bases and J dropped 0 bases, with 11 bases sitting between them. The CDR3 extends over 14 amino acids. Germline CDR1 SGHRS, CDR2 YFSETQ. CDR3 nucleotides: TGCGCCAGCGAGGAAACTAGCTCCTACAATGAGCAGTTCTTC. This gives the protein CASEETSSYNEQFF. Combining the CDR3 with reference TRBV5-1 and TRBJ2-1 gives the whole variable domain KAGVTQTPRYLIKTRGQQVTLSCSPISGHRSVSWYQQTPGQGLQFLFEYFSETQRNKGNFPGRFSGRQFSNSRSEMNVSTLELGDSALYLCASEETSSYNEQFFGPGTRLTVL.

V usage is TRBV2 and J usage is TRBJ1-2; maybe TRBD1 (6 bases). V was cut by 2 bases and J by 9 bases, with 16 bases left in between. Germline V lookup: CDR1 SNHLY, CDR2 FYNNEI. The length of the CDR3 is 14 residues. The CDR3 DNA sequence: TGTGCCAGCAGTGAAAGGCAGGGGTCCGATAGCTACACCTTC. It specifies CASSERQGSDSYTF.

The chain has TRBV5-1 and TRBJ2-3; a possible D gene is TRBD1 (6 bases). Per the germline V gene, CDR1 is SGHRS and CDR2 is YFSETQ. V gave up 4 bases and J gave up 3 bases, with 18 bases separating them. The CDR3 is made up of 16 amino acids. This CDR3 is CASSLGAGQKTDTQYF. The CDR3 DNA sequence: TGCGCCAGCAGCCTAGGAGCAGGACAGAAAACAGATACGCAGTATTTT.

The chain uses TRBV28 and TRBJ2-7; possible D gene TRBD2, 5 bases. The CDR3 consists of 16 residues. Germline assignment: CDR1 MDHEN and CDR2 SYDVKM. Deletions cut 6 bases from V and 0 bases from J, with 18 bases between. CDR3 sequence: CASSPFWERLSYEQYF. The CDR3, as DNA: TGTGCCAGCAGCCCGTTTTGGGAGCGCCTCTCCTACGAGCAGTACTTC.

The rearrangement links TRBV4-3 to TRBJ2-2; 8 positions agree with TRBD2. The CDR3 has 17 amino acids. In germline, CDR1 is LGHNA, CDR2 YSLEER. The V segment lost 1 base and the J segment 0 bases; nucleotides outside the gene matches: 4. In DNA form, the CDR3 reads TGCGCCAGCAGCCAAGTAACTAGCGGAGCGAACACCGGGGAGCTGTTTTTT. It yields the protein CASSQVTSGANTGELFF.

The chain is built from TRBV5-1 and TRBJ1-2, with D perhaps matching TRBD1 (6 bases). Germline V lookup: CDR1 SGHRS, CDR2 YFSETQ. Trimming took off 4 bases at V and 4 bases at J, with 14 bases between the two ends. There are 14 residues in the CDR3. DNA for the CDR3: TGCGCCAGCAGCATGGGGGCCCGGGGCTATGGCTACACCTTC. Protein: CASSMGARGYGYTF.

This sequence joins TRBV10-3 and TRBJ2-1; perhaps TRBD1 as D (6 bases). This CDR3 is 13 amino acids long. Germline V lookup: CDR1 ENHRY, CDR2 SYGVKD. V dropped 10 bases and J dropped 5 bases, with 15 bases sitting between them. The chain's CDR3 is CATCRGSDNEQFF. CDR3 DNA sequence: TGTGCCACTTGCAGGGGATCTGACAATGAGCAGTTCTTC.

The chain uses TRBV18 and TRBJ2-3; 8 bases agree with TRBD2. This CDR3 spans 15 amino acids. Germline V lookup: CDR1 KGHSH, CDR2 LQKENI. J was trimmed by 9 bases and V by 5 bases; bases with no gene match: 13. The CDR3 nucleotides are TGTGCCAGCTCATCGACAGCCCCGGGGGGGTGGACGCAGTATTTT. Translation: CASSSTAPGGWTQYF.

The gene calls are TRBV7-2 and TRBJ2-4; 8 bases align to TRBD1. The CDR3 runs to 18 residues. CDR1 is SGHTA and CDR2 is FQGNSA in the germline V gene. J was trimmed by 1 base and V by 5 bases; bases with no gene match: 13. CDR3 residues: CASSPRGGQGVAKNIQYF. CDR3 nucleotide sequence: TGTGCCAGCAGCCCGAGGGGCGGACAGGGTGTTGCCAAAAACATTCAGTACTTC.

The rearrangement links TRBV9 to TRBJ2-3; D possibly corresponds to TRBD1 (6 bases). The CDR3 runs 16 residues. V was shortened by 4 bases and J by 4 bases, with 19 bases between the two germline ends. Germline V gives CDR1 SGDLS, CDR2 YYNGEE. CDR3 nucleotide sequence: TGTGCCAGCAGCCCCCAAGGGGGTCCAAGCTCAGATACGCAGTATTTT. It encodes CASSPQGGPSSDTQYF.

The CDR3 loop reads CAVMGSGRNSYEQYF. The CDR3 DNA follows: TGTGCCGTTATGGGGAGCGGGAGAAACTCCTACGAGCAGTACTTC. The gene calls are TRBV6-1 and TRBJ2-7, with 8 bases matching TRBD2. Germline V gene lookup returns CDR1 MNHNS and CDR2 SASEGT. The CDR3 covers 15 residues. V gave up 11 bases and J gave up 0 bases; unmatched junction bases: 12.

The chain has TRBV5-5 and TRBJ1-1; weak D call: TRBD1 (5 bases). The V end was cut by 4 bases, the J end by 1 base, with 8 bases between. Germline V gene lookup returns CDR1 SGHKS and CDR2 YYEKEE (reference sequence). This CDR3 region has 13 residues. The CDR3 reads CASSLQENTEAFF. In nucleotides, the CDR3 is TGTGCCAGCAGCCTACAGGAGAACACTGAAGCTTTCTTT.

This clone was seen a handful of times. The DNA for the CDR3 is TGTGCCAGCAGCCCCGCGGGGTTAGGCAATGAGCAGTTCTTC. Its protein product is CASSPAGLGNEQFF. The V call is TRBV11-2, the J call TRBJ2-1; perhaps TRBD2 as D (6 bases). Deletions cut 5 bases from V and 6 bases from J, with 14 bases between. Germline V gives CDR1 SGHAT, CDR2 FQNNGV. The CDR3 covers 14 residues.